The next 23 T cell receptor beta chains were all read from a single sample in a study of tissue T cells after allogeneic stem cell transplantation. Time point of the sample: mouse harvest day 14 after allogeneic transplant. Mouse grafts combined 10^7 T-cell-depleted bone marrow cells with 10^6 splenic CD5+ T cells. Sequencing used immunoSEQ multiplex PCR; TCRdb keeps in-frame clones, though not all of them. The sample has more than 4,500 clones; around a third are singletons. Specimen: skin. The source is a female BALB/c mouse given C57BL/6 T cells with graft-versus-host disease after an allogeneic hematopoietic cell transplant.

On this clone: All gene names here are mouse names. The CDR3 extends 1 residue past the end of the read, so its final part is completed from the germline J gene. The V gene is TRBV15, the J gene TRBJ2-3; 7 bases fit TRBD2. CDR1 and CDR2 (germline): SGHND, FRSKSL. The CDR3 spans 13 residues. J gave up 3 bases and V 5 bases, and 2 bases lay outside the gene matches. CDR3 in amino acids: CASSRGGAETLYF. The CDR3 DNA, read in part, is TGTGCCAGCAGTCGTGGGGGGGCAGAAACGCTGTAT.

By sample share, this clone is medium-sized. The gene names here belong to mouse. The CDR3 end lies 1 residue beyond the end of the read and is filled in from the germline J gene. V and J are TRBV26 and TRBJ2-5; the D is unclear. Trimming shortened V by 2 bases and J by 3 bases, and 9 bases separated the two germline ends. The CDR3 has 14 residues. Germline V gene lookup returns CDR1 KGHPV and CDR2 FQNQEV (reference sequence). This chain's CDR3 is CASSLTGGQDTQYF. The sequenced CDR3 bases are TGTGCCAGCAGTCTGACGGGAGGGCAAGACACCCAGTAC.

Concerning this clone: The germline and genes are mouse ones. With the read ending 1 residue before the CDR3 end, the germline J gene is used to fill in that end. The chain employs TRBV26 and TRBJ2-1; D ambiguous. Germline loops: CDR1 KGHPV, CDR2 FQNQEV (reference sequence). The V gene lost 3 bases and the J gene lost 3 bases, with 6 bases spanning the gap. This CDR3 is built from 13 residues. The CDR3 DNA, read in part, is TGTGCCAGCAGTCTCCAAGGCTATGCTGAGCAGTTC. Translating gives CASSLQGYAEQF. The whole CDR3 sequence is CASSLQGYAEQFF.

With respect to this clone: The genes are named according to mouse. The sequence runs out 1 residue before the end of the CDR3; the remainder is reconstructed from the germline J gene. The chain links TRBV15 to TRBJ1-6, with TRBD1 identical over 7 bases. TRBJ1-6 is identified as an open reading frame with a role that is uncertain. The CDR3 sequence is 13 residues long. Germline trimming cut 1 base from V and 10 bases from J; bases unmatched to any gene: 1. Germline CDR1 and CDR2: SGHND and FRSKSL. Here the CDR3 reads CASSLDRGSPLYF. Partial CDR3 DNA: TGTGCCAGCAGTTTAGACAGGGGATCGCCCCTCTAC.

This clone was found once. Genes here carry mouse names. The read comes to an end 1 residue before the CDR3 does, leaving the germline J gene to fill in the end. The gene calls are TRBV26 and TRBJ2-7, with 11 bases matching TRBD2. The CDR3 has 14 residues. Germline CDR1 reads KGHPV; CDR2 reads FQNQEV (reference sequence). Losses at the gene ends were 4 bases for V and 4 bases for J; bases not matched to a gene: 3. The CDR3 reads CASSHRDWGYEQYF. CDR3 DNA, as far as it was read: TGTGCCAGCAGTCACCGGGACTGGGGGTATGAACAGTAC.

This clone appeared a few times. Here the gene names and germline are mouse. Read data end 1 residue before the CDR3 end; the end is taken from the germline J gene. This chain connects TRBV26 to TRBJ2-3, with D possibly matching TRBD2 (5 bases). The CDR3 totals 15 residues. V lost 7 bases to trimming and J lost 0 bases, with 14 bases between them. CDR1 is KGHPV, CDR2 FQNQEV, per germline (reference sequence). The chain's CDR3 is CASTTTGSSAETLYF. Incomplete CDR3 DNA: TGTGCCAGCACCACCACTGGATCTAGTGCAGAAACGCTGTAT.

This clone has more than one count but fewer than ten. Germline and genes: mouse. CDR3 in amino acids: CASSLLQNYAEQFF. The sequenced part of the CDR3 DNA is TGTGCCAGCAGTCTGTTACAGAACTATGCTGAGCAGTTC. The gene calls are TRBV26 and TRBJ2-1; D is ambiguous. With the read ending 1 residue before the CDR3 end, the germline J gene is used to fill in that end. The length of the CDR3 is 14 residues. V dropped 1 base and J dropped 1 base, with 5 bases sitting between them. Looked up from germline, CDR1 is KGHPV and CDR2 is FQNQEV (reference sequence).

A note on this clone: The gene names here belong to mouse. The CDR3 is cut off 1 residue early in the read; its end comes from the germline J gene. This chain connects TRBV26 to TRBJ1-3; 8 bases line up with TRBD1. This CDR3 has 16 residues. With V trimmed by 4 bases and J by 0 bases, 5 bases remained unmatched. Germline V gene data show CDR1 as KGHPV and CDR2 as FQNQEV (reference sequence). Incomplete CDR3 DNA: TGTGCCAGCAGTCCCGACAGGGGCCGTTCTGGAAATACGCTCTAT. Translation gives CASSPDRGRSGNTLY. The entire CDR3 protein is CASSPDRGRSGNTLYF.

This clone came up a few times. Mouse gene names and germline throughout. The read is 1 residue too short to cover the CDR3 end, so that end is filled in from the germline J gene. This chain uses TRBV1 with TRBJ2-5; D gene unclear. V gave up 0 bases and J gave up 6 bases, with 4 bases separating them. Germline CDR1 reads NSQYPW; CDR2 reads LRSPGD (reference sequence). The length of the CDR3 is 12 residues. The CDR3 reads CTCSADRDTQYF. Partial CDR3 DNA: TGCACCTGCAGTGCAGATCGGGACACCCAGTAC.

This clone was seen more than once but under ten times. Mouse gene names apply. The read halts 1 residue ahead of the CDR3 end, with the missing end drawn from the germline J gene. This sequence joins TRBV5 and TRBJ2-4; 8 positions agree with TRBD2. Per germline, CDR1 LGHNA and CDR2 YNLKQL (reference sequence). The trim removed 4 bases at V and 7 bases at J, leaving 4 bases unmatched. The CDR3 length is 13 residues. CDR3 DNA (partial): TGTGCCAGCAGCCCTCGCTGGGGGGACACCTTGTAC. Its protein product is CASSPRWGDTLY. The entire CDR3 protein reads CASSPRWGDTLYF.

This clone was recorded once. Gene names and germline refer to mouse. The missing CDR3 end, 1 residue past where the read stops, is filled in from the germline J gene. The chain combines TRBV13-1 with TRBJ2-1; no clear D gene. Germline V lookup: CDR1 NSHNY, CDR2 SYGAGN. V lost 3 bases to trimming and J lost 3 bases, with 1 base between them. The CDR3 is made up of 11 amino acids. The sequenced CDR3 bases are TGTGCCAGCAGTGTCTATGCTGAGCAGTTC. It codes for CASSVYAEQF. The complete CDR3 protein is CASSVYAEQFF.

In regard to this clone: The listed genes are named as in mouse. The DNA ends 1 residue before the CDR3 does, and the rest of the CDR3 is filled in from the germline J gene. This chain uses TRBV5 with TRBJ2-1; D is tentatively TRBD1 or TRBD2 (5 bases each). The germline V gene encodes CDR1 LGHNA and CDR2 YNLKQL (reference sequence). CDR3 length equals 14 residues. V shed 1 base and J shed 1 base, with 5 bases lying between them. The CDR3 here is CASSQGDNYAEQFF. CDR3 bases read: TGTGCCAGCAGCCAAGGGGACAACTATGCTGAGCAGTTC.

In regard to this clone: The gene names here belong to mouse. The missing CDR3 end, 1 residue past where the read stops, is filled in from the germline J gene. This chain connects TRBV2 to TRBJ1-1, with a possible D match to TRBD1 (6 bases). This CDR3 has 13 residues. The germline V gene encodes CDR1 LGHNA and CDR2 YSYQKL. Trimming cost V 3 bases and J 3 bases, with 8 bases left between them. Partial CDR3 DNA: TGTGCCAGCAGCCATTCAGGGGACACAGAAGTCTTC. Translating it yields CASSHSGDTEVF. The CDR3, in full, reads CASSHSGDTEVFF.

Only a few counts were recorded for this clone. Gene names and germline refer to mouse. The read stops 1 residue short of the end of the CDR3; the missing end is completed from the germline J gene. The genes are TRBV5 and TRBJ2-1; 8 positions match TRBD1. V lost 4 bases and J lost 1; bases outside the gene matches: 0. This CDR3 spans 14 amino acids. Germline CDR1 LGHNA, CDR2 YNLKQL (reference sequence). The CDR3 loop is CASSRQGNYAEQFF. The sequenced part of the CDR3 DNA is TGTGCCAGCAGCCGACAGGGGAACTATGCTGAGCAGTTC.

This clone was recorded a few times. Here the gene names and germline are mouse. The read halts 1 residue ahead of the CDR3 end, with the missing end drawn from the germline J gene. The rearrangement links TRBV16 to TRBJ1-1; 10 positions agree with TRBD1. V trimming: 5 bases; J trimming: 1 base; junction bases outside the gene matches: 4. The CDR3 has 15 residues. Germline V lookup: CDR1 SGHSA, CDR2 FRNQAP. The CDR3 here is CASSRQGAGNTEVFF. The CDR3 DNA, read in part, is TGTGCAAGCAGCCGACAGGGGGCGGGAAACACAGAAGTCTTC. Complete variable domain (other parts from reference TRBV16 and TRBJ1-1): NAGVIQTPRHKVTGKGQEATLWCEPISGHSAVFWYRQTIVQGLEFLTYFRNQAPIDDSGMPKERFSAQMPNQSHSTLKIQSTQPQDSAVYLCASSRQGAGNTEVFFGKGTRLTVV.

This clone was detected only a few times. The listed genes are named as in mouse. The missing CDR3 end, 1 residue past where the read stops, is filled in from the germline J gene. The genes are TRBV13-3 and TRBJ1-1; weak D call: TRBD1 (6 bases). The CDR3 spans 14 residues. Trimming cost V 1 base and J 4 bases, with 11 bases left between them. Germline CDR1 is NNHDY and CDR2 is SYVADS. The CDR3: CASSDKGGGTEVFF. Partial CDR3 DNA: TGTGCCAGCAGTGATAAGGGGGGGGGCACAGAAGTCTTC.

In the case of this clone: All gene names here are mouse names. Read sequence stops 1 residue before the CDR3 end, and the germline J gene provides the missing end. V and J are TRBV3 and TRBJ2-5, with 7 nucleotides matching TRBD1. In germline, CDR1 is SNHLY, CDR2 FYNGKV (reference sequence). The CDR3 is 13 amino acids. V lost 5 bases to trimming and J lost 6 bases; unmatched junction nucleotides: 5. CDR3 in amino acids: CASSVQGRDTQYF. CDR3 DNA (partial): TGTGCCAGCAGCGTACAGGGGAGGGACACCCAGTAC.

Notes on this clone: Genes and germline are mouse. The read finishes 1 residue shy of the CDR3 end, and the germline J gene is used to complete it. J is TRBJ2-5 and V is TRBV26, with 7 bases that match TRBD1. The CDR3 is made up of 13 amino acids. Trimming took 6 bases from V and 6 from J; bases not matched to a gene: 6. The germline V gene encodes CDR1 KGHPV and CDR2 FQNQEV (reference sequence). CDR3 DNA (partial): TGTGCCAGCAGGGGACAGCGAGGGGACACCCAGTAC. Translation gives CASRGQRGDTQY. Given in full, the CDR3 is CASRGQRGDTQYF.

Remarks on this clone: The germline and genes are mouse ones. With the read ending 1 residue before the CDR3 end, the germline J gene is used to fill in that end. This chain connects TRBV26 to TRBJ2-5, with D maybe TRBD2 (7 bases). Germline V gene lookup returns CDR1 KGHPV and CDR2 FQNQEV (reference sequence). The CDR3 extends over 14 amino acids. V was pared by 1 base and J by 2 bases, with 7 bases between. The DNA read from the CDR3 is TGTGCCAGCAGTCTGTGGGGGGCCCAAGACACCCAGTAC. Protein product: CASSLWGAQDTQY. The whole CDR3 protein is CASSLWGAQDTQYF. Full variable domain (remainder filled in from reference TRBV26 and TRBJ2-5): NSKVIQTPRYLVKGQGQKAKMRCIPEKGHPVVFWYQQNKNNEFKFLINFQNQEVLQQIDMTEKRFSAECPSNSPCSLEIQSSEAGDSALYLCASSLWGAQDTQYFGPGTRLLVL.

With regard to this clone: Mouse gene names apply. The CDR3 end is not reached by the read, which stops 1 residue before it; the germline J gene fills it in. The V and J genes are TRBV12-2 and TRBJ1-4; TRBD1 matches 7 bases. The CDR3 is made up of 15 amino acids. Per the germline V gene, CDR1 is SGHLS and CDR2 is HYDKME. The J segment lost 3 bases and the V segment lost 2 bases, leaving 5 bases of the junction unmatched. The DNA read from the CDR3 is TGTGCCAGCTCTCCCACGGGACAGACCAACGAAAGATTATTT. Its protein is CASSPTGQTNERLF. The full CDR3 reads CASSPTGQTNERLFF. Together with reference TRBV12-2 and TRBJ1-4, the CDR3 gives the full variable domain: NSGVVQSPRYIIKGKGERSILKCIPISGHLSVAWYQQTQGQELKFFIQHYDKMERDKGNLPSRFSVQQFDDYHSEMNMSALELEDSAVYFCASSPTGQTNERLFFGHGTKLSVL.

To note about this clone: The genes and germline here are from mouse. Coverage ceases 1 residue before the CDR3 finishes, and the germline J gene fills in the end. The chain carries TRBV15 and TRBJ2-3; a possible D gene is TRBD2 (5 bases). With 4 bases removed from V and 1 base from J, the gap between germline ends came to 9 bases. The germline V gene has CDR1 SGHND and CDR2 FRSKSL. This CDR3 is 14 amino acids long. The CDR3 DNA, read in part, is TGTGCCAGCAGTTCTGGGTGGGGTGCAGAAACGCTGTAT. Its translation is CASSSGWGAETLY. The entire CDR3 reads CASSSGWGAETLYF.

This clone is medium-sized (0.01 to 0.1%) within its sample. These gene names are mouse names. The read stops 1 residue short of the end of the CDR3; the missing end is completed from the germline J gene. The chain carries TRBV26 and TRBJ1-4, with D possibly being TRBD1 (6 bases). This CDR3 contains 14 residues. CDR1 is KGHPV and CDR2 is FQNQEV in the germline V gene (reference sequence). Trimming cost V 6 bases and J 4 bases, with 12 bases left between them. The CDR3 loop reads CASSGTQNNERLFF. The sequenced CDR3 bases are TGTGCCAGCAGCGGGACACAAAACAACGAAAGATTATTT.

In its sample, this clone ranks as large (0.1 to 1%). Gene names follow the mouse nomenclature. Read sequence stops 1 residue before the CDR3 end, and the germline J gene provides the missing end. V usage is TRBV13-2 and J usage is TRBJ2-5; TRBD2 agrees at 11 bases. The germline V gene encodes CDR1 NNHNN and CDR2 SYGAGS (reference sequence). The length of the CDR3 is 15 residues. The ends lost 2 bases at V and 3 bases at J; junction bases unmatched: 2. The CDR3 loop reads CASGDDWGGQDTQYF. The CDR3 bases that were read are TGTGCCAGCGGTGACGACTGGGGGGGGCAAGACACCCAGTAC.